This entry lists 7 T cell receptor beta chains sequenced from one sample in a study of blood T cell repertoires in COVID-19. Sequencing was performed with immunoSEQ multiplex PCR; in TCRdb, only in-frame clones are kept and a portion is missing. The sample contains roughly 200,000 clones, about 82% of which appear only once. The source material was PBMCs or T cells enriched from blood (not recorded which). The source is a woman in her twenties or thirties who had recovered from COVID-19.

This chain joins TRBV24-1 and TRBJ2-7, with a possible D match to TRBD2 (6 bases). Trimming shortened V by 8 bases and J by 3 bases, and 19 bases separated the two germline ends. The CDR3 contains 15 residues. Germline CDR1 KGHDR, CDR2 SFDVKD. The CDR3 loop reads CATTLGVAEDYEQYF. The DNA of the CDR3 is TGTGCCACCACCTTAGGCGTAGCGGAGGACTACGAGCAGTACTTC.

The CDR3 here is CSVRTGAGANVLTF. CDR3 DNA sequence: TGCAGCGTTAGAACAGGGGCTGGGGCCAACGTCCTGACTTTC. The V gene is TRBV29-1, the J gene TRBJ2-6; 7 nucleotides align to TRBD1. J gave up 2 bases and V 5 bases, and 3 bases lay outside the gene matches. CDR3 length: 14 residues. Germline CDR1 SQVTM, CDR2 ANQGSEA.

The gene calls are TRBV28 and TRBJ2-1; tentative D call: TRBD1 (5 bases). The V and J ends lost 6 bases and 5 bases respectively, with 23 bases between them. CDR3 length equals 17 residues. Germline values: CDR1 MDHEN, CDR2 SYDVKM. The CDR3 bases are TGTGCCAGCAGCCGATTGATTGACAGCTATAGGAACAATGAGCAGTTCTTC. It encodes CASSRLIDSYRNNEQFF.

The J gene is TRBJ1-2, the V gene TRBV9, with 12 bases identical to TRBD1. Germline V gene data show CDR1 as SGDLS and CDR2 as YYNGEE. J gave up 7 bases and V 0 bases, and 4 bases lay outside the gene matches. The CDR3 length is 15 residues. This CDR3 reads CASSVGDRGRVGYTF. The CDR3 DNA reads TGTGCCAGCAGCGTAGGGGACAGGGGGCGCGTTGGCTACACCTTC.

The J gene is TRBJ1-4, the V gene TRBV6-5; unclear D gene. This CDR3 has 15 residues. V dropped 8 bases and J dropped 6 bases, with 19 bases sitting between them. CDR1 and CDR2 from the germline V gene are MNHEY and SVGAGI. The CDR3 bases are TGTGCCAGCTCGGGAGGTAGCTACGGCGATGAAAAACTGTTTTTT. Protein sequence: CASSGGSYGDEKLFF.

The chain uses TRBV3-1 (or the pseudogene TRBV3-2) and TRBJ2-7, with 8 bases identical to TRBD1. The CDR3 sequence is 15 residues long. Trimming cost V 4 bases and J 4 bases; bases outside gene matches: 9. Germline CDR1 reads LGHDT; CDR2 reads YNNKEL (reference sequence). In nucleotides, the CDR3 is TGTGCCAGCAGCCGGTATGTGACAGGGGATTACGAGCAGTACTTC. Its translation: CASSRYVTGDYEQYF.

The rearrangement joins TRBV19 to TRBJ2-3, with D possibly being TRBD2 (5 bases). Germline CDR1 and CDR2: LNHDA and SQIVND (reference sequence). Trimming stripped 3 bases from V and 0 bases from J, with 13 bases between. This CDR3 region has 16 residues. In DNA form, the CDR3 reads TGTGCCAGTAGTATCGAGTTGAGGACTAGCACAGATACGCAGTATTTT. It specifies CASSIELRTSTDTQYF. Based on the CDR3 plus reference TRBV19 and TRBJ2-3, the full variable domain is DGGITQSPKYLFRKEGQNVTLSCEQNLNHDAMYWYRQDPGQGLRLIYYSQIVNDFQKGDIAEGYSVSREKKESFPLTVTSAQKNPTAFYLCASSIELRTSTDTQYFGPGTRLTVL.